The next 13 T cell receptor beta chains were all read from a single sample in a study of human T cells and chemical hapten exposure. Sample time point: pre-sensitization, week 0. Treatment specified: therapeutic diphenylcyclopropenone sensitization with weekly scalp DPC. One entry per CDR3 protein, called by TCRdb with MiXCR from the RACE reads. The top ten clones hold about 1.6% of a sample with 85,000 to 130,000 distinct CDR3 sequences, approximately 12% of them seen once. The sample was whole blood, taken in connection with sensitization to the hapten diphenylcyclopropenone (DPC). The receptors stem from a woman in her forties or fifties with alopecia areata. Some clones in this sample may be carry-over from other donors' samples.

This clonotype showed up just a few times. The gene calls are TRBV19 and TRBJ2-2; 11 bases fit TRBD2. The CDR3 is 16 residues long. J gave up 6 bases and V 3 bases, and 6 bases lay outside the gene matches. Germline V gene data show CDR1 as LNHDA and CDR2 as SQIVND (reference sequence). The CDR3: CASSILSGRAAGELFF. In nucleotides, the CDR3 is TGTGCCAGTAGTATCCTTAGCGGGAGGGCCGCCGGGGAGCTGTTTTTT.

This sequence joins TRBV20-1 and TRBJ2-7; D is ambiguous. The germline V and J ends were trimmed by 6 bases and 1 base, with 13 bases remaining between them. CDR1 is DFQATT and CDR2 is SNEGSKA in the germline V gene (reference sequence). This CDR3 has 13 amino acids. The CDR3 DNA reads as TGCAGTGCGCTAGGTTCCTCATCCTACGAGCAGTACTTC. Translating gives CSALGSSSYEQYF.

The V call is TRBV29-1, the J call TRBJ2-7, with 7 bases matching TRBD1. The CDR3 consists of 13 residues. Germline V gene lookup returns CDR1 SQVTM and CDR2 ANQGSEA. With 6 bases clipped from V and 2 bases from J, the junction kept 7 bases outside the gene matches. The CDR3 nucleotides read TGCAGCGTAGGTGACAGGGTAACCTACGAGCAGTACTTC. It yields the protein CSVGDRVTYEQYF.

This clonotype has ten or more counts. V gene TRBV28 combines with J gene TRBJ1-1; D is uncertain. The CDR3 has 13 residues. Trimming removed 3 bases at V and 3 bases at J, with 8 bases between. Germline values: CDR1 MDHEN, CDR2 SYDVKM. CDR3 region: CASSLSSDTEAFF. In DNA, the CDR3 is TGTGCCAGCAGTTTGAGTTCGGACACTGAAGCTTTCTTT.

This clonotype has only a few counts. The chain employs TRBV24-1 and TRBJ2-2; D is ambiguous. Germline CDR1 KGHDR, CDR2 SFDVKD. V shed 8 bases and J shed 2 bases, with 8 bases lying between them. The CDR3 totals 13 residues. CDR3 sequence reads: CATNSDNTGELFF. In DNA, the CDR3 is TGTGCCACCAACTCTGATAACACCGGGGAGCTGTTTTTT.

This clonotype was picked up a small number of times. The chain carries TRBV28 and TRBJ2-2; the D is unclear. CDR1 and CDR2 from the germline V gene are MDHEN and SYDVKM. V was clipped by 6 bases and J by 2 bases, with 10 bases between them. This CDR3 is 14 amino acids long. The DNA of the CDR3 is TGTGCCAGCAGGCCACGGACCAACACCGGGGAGCTGTTTTTT. Protein: CASRPRTNTGELFF.

The J gene is TRBJ2-7, the V gene TRBV28; D may be TRBD2 (7 bases). The CDR3 contains 14 residues. Germline lookup yields CDR1 MDHEN and CDR2 SYDVKM. Trimming took 8 bases from V and 0 from J, leaving 14 bases between them. This CDR3 reads CASLSGDYSYEQYF. The DNA for the CDR3 is TGTGCCAGCTTATCAGGGGACTACTCCTACGAGCAGTACTTC.

This clonotype has only a few counts. This chain links TRBV12-3 or TRBV12-4 with TRBJ2-7; D gene ambiguous. The V end lost 11 bases, the J end lost 2 bases, and 13 bases lay between the germline ends. This CDR3 has 12 amino acids. CDR3 amino acids: CASSLSAYEQYF. The CDR3 DNA is TGTGCCTCCAGTCTCTCGGCCTACGAGCAGTACTTC.

The table lists this clonotype with many counts. One end of the junction does not line up with germline, which may come from a read error. This rearrangement joins TRBV3-1 to TRBJ2-3, with D perhaps TRBD1 (6 bases). The CDR3 spans 13 residues. The germline V gene encodes CDR1 LGHDT and CDR2 YNNKEL (reference sequence). CDR3 residues: CASSQHRVGPVDF. Here the CDR3 DNA reads TGTGCCAGCAGCCAGCACAGGGTAGGCCCCGTGGATTTT.

The genes are TRBV19 and TRBJ2-3; D could derive from TRBD1 or TRBD2 (5 bases each). Trimming pared 6 bases from V and 1 base from J, leaving 17 bases between. The V gene's germline CDR1 is LNHDA and CDR2 SQIVND (reference sequence). CDR3 length: 16 residues. CDR3 sequence (DNA): TGTGCCAGTAGCTCTTTGCCTGGGGGAGGCACAGATACGCAGTATTTT. Translating it yields CASSSLPGGGTDTQYF.

This clonotype was counted a few times. J is TRBJ2-1 and V is TRBV12-3 or TRBV12-4, with 8 bases aligning to TRBD2. The CDR3 has 15 residues. After removal of 5 bases from V and 8 bases from J, the junction contained 11 bases not matched to a gene. For the CDR3, the DNA is TGTGCCAGCAGTACCCCCCAGCGGGAGATCTATGAGCAGTTCTTC. It encodes CASSTPQREIYEQFF.

The table lists this clonotype with a few counts. The V call is TRBV19, the J call TRBJ2-3; the D call may be TRBD1 or TRBD2 (5 bases each). The CDR3 is 13 residues long. Germline CDR1 and CDR2: LNHDA and SQIVND (reference sequence). V was shortened by 5 bases and J by 4 bases, with 10 bases between the two germline ends. The DNA for the CDR3 is TGTGCCAGTAGTCCCCGGGGCGCAGATACGCAGTATTTT. Its protein product is CASSPRGADTQYF.

In this sample, this clonotype turned up a few times. This chain joins TRBV7-2 and TRBJ2-7; D may be TRBD2 (6 bases). Trimming took off 3 bases at V and 6 bases at J, with 21 bases between the two ends. The CDR3 totals 16 residues. Germline assignment: CDR1 SGHTA and CDR2 FQGNSA. Here the CDR3 reads CASSLGNAGNQAEQYF. The CDR3 DNA is TGTGCCAGCAGCTTGGGTAACGCGGGAAATCAGGCCGAGCAGTACTTC.